This T cell receptor (beta chain) stems from a study of blood T cell repertoires in COVID-19. Generated by immunoSEQ multiplex PCR, the TCRdb table keeps only in-frame clones and is missing some. The table has about 80,000 clones, about 79% seen once. The origin of this receptor is a human donor in a cohort sampled during active COVID-19. Material for sequencing was peripheral blood.

Here the CDR3 reads CATSTGTGGTDTQYF. The CDR3 bases are TGTGCCACCTCAACCGGGACAGGGGGTACAGATACGCAGTATTTT. V gene TRBV19 combines with J gene TRBJ2-3; 11 positions agree with TRBD1. The CDR3 covers 15 residues. The germline CDR1 and CDR2 sequences are LNHDA and SQIVND (reference sequence). Trimming at V came to 10 bases and at J to 3 bases, leaving 9 bases not matched to a gene.